This T cell receptor (beta chain) stems from a study of cytomegalovirus exposure and HLA in healthy donors (dated by TCRdb to 2016 to 2017). Background for the entire study: An earlier analysis of some 500 of the donors reported roughly 300 Gb of sequence data and roughly 110 million unique TCR beta sequences from 190 million or so T cells. Roughly 300 gigabases of sequencing data and 70 million to 100 million unique TCR sequences were included in an early release covering 550 to 800 HLA-typed donors. The genetic ancestry cluster associated with self-reported Caucasian donors included 65% to 90% of the 300 to 450 genotyped donors. The study aimed to test whether signatures of past pathogen exposure could be identified by cataloging public T cell receptors. The study profiled the T cell repertoires of 550 to 700 subjects by immunosequencing and related them to cytomegalovirus serostatus. In addition to the first cohort of hundreds of subjects, a separate validation cohort of over 90 different subjects was used. To predict cytomegalovirus infection status, the study combined high-throughput TCR immunosequencing, statistical association of individual TCRs with disease status, and machine learning. To study patterns of TCR occurrence, a later analysis re-analyzed previously published TCR beta repertoires from just over 650 donors and added high-resolution HLA genotyping. The later analysis used no new phenotypic data to find candidate immune exposures, relying instead on TCR beta sequences and their occurrence across donors. To decide whether each TCR beta V gene segment behaved as functional or pseudogenic, an earlier analysis of some 600 of the donors relied on high-throughput TCR beta sequencing. Alongside the repertoire data, information on donor age, sex, ethnicity and CMV serostatus was compiled. Genome-wide SNP genotypes for about 65% of the 666 donors were used in a later genetic analysis, which treated that subset as a discovery cohort. All discovery cohort repertoires had been generated using a single sequencing platform. HLA typing included class I and class II loci at four-digit resolution. Typing coverage differed by locus: A, B, C, DRB1 and DQB1 were typed in roughly 629-630 donors, DQA1 in about 550, DPA1 in nearly 610, and DPB1 in about 450. A few DR-DQ haplotypes were handled as single units for association and clustering because linkage in the cohort was strong. Among around 400 genotyped donors of the cohort, an average of approximately 240,000 unique TCR beta nucleotide sequences was sequenced per donor, of which 15% to 20% were non-productive. What the study reported, not specific to this receptor: In this cohort, only TCR beta chains were sequenced, and detectable features were limited by the absence of alpha or paired-chain data. Because HLA typing was unavailable for some donors at each locus, only the typed subset was used in association tests. Strong co-occurrence of HLA alleles, especially DR and DQ, made assigning TCR associations to individual alleles difficult. Immune exposure information for the cohort was limited to CMV serostatus. Because counts were too low, 15 to 20 rarely observed V segments, including chromosome 9 orphons, were excluded from the earlier analysis of a few hundred of the donors. According to a later genetic analysis, donors in an Asian-associated ancestry cluster had fewer N-insertions in productive TCRs than the approximately 630-donor mean. Correlated functional status among segregating V segments might reflect linkage disequilibrium, but an unknown experimental factor could not be ruled out. In a later analysis, the rate of TCR association differed among HLA loci, with DRB1 alleles having the most associated TCRs and HLA-C alleles having the fewest. In a later analysis, several top co-occurrence clusters were reported to appear linked to parvovirus B19, influenza, CMV and Epstein-Barr virus. The study gave a list of 150 to 200 TCR beta chains associated with cytomegalovirus. Roughly uniform sequencing depth across donors was assumed in presence/absence analyses, although this assumption may not hold. A further reported finding was that TCR beta sequences accurately predicted the HLA-A and HLA-B alleles for most subjects in the first cohort. While some public TCRs were present in many individuals, most TCR sequences turned up only very rarely across donors. The classifier was reported to diagnose cytomegalovirus status with high specificity and sensitivity in both the original and validation cohorts. The 87-base-pair reads could not distinguish some IMGT-functional V segments, including TRBV6-2 and TRBV6-3, so those segments were excluded. An earlier analysis of 587 of the donors showed that most TCR beta V segments appeared in productive rearrangements either about 87% or about 30% of the time, which broadly matched IMGT annotations. An association between a missense DCLRE1C variant and V-gene and J-gene trimming of TCR beta chains was found in a later genetic analysis and replicated in an independent cohort. In a later analysis, HLA-associated TCR beta chains showed more clonal expansion and lower generation probabilities than non-associated chains that were equally common. The authors suggested that the approach could potentially be extended to other disease states and immunological phenotypes. In a later analysis, some 18,000 TCR beta sequences were associated with specific HLA alleles at a false discovery rate of 0.05. The sequencing pipeline was judged likely to have produced a cluster of highly shared sequence variants as a technical artifact. In vitro tests confirmed that a few of the cytomegalovirus-associated TCR beta chains recognize cytomegalovirus antigens. According to a later analysis, most CMV-associated TCR beta chains appeared to be HLA-restricted, and the HLA associations seemed to be driven largely by CMV exposure.

This clone was counted a single time. It has no known antigen specificity. Within one base of it there is no much larger clone, and no base qualities were kept. In total, more than 500 healthy bone marrow donors made up the cohort. At the time of sampling, every cohort member was nominally healthy, though immune exposures that went unrecorded were likely present. The donor was CMV seronegative and belonged to the group of 380 or so seronegative cohort members. Every donor gave a peripheral blood sample, and the peripheral blood mononuclear cells from that sample were used for TCR beta sequencing. The Qiagen DNeasy Blood Extraction Kit was used to extract genomic DNA from the blood cell samples. The CDR3 starts with the cysteine, ends with the phenylalanine, and has 14 residues. Left in the record is the CDR3 DNA by itself, 42 bases read in frame from the first base. The germline V gene gives CDR1 as MDHEN and CDR2 as SYDVKM. Trimming takes 5 bases from V and 1 base from J, and the germline ends sit 11 bases apart.

Library creation used the immunoSEQ multiplex PCR assay. For the multiplex PCR, a mixture combining 60 forward primers for TCR Vbeta segments and 13 reverse primers for TCR Jbeta segments was used. The CDR3 region of rearranged TCR beta genes was amplified from genomic DNA by a multiplex PCR assay. The amplified TCR beta libraries were sequenced on the Illumina HiSeq System as 87-base-pair reads. The paper's processing steps were these. A later analysis counted tens of millions of unique TCR beta chains across the 550 to 800 repertoires, and some 11 million of these chains were shared by at least two donors. Raw reads were error-corrected and collapsed into unique sequences by a nearest-neighbor algorithm in which closely related sequences were merged to remove PCR and sequencing errors. Alignment of CDR3 sequences to IMGT reference sequences was used to assign V, D and J gene segments. For a sequence to be retained, at least a six-nucleotide match to both a V gene segment and a J gene segment was required. A rearrangement counted as productive if the CDR3 had no stop codons and remained in frame with V and J, and every other rearrangement counted as non-productive. Following IMGT convention, CDR3 was defined as the stretch from the second conserved V-encoded cysteine up to the conserved J-encoded phenylalanine. In an earlier analysis of 500 to 650 of the donors, sequences lacking an unambiguous match to a single V gene segment were excluded. An earlier analysis of 550 to 650 of the donors classified V segments as functional when productive rearrangements were above 56.7% and as segregating when the standard deviation between donors was above 5%. A statistical classification framework was developed to diagnose cytomegalovirus status using the catalog of TCR beta chain sequences. A later analysis assigned V and J genes by comparing TCR nucleotide sequences with IMGT/GENE-DB human TR gene sequences. Using the TCRdist pipeline, a later analysis assigned CDR3 sequences along with most-parsimonious VDJ recombination scenarios. A later analysis defined each TCR beta chain by its CDR3 amino acid sequence plus V-gene family, and excluded reads lacking a unique V-gene family. To address suspected cross-contamination and a sequencing artifact, a later analysis removed approximately 590 highly shared, low-generation-probability nucleotide sequences. A later analysis calculated a clonal expansion index for each public chain from normalized within-repertoire ranks of inferred template counts. In a later analysis, generation probabilities were computed with a VDJ recombination model fitted to out-of-frame rearrangements, and the resulting probabilities were checked against IGoR. A later analysis scored TCR-TCR, TCR-HLA and TCR-CMV co-occurrence with hypergeometric tests, applying a repertoire-size bias correction to TCR pairs. A later analysis estimated false discovery rates by permuting HLA or CMV assignments 20 times. In a later analysis, co-occurring TCRs were grouped using DBSCAN, and TCRdist sequence similarity was added for clustering within HLA-allele-positive subsets. For co-occurrence clustering, repertoires with fewer than 30,000 or more than 120,000 public chains were excluded, along with four or five repertoires with anomalous nucleotide sharing. This is the immuneACCESS table as TCRdb keeps it, with only in-frame sequences that have V and J called. A part of the clones is gone; compared with another copy, unresolved V genes explain less than half, and the rest is unexplained. D and trimming were read from the DNA, whereas the V and J calls and clone size are those reported in that table. This sample gives roughly 43,000 clones in total; approximately 80% of them show up just once. Roughly 1.3% of the sample goes to the ten largest clones.

Material: PBMCs. The rearrangement combines TRBV28 with TRBJ1-1; the D gene lacks a confident call. This clonotype was sampled from a man aged 25-45 years in good health and CMV-seronegative. The CDR3 sequence is CASSPGGRNTEAFF. The DNA sequence is given as TGTGCCAGCAGTCCTGGCGGGAGGAACACTGAAGCTTTCTTT.